What follows are 32 T cell receptor beta chains derived from one specimen sequenced in a study of blood T cell repertoires in COVID-19. TCRdb's copy holds only in-frame clones and misses some; the assay was immunoSEQ multiplex PCR. The sample yields 380,000 or so clones, around 89% seen once. Input material: peripheral blood. These receptors came from a man in his forties or fifties with acute or convalescent COVID-19.

CDR3 bases: TGTGCCAGCAGCTTAGATGGGGCCAATCAGCCCCAGCATTTT. Its protein product is CASSLDGANQPQHF. The genes are TRBV7-2 and TRBJ1-5, with D maybe TRBD1 (5 bases). Germline V lookup: CDR1 SGHTA, CDR2 FQGNSA. This CDR3 contains 14 residues. The V end lost 1 base, the J end lost 3 bases, and 7 bases lay between the germline ends.

DNA for the CDR3: TGTGCCACCAGTGACCCAAATCAGCCCCAGCATTTT. Translated: CATSDPNQPQHF. The J gene is TRBJ1-5, the V gene TRBV24-1; D uncertain. Germline lookup yields CDR1 KGHDR and CDR2 SFDVKD. CDR3 length: 12 amino acids. V was pared by 4 bases and J by 4 bases, with 4 bases between.

The chain employs TRBV21-1 and TRBJ1-3; the table assigns TRBD1, which was not confirmed against the DNA. TRBV21-1 has pseudogene status. The CDR3 covers 16 residues. The CDR3 loop reads CASPKGQGAPGNTIYF. CDR3 nucleotide sequence: TGTGCCAGCCCCAAAGGACAGGGGGCACCTGGAAACACCATATATTTT.

The chain recombines TRBV21-1 with TRBJ2-1; TRBD2 is the table's D call and was not checked against the DNA. TRBV21-1 is a pseudogene locus. The CDR3 has 15 residues. CDR3 in DNA: TGTGCCAACGGAAAGGAGGGCCCCAATTACAATGAGCAGTTCTTC. Translating gives CANGKEGPNYNEQFF.

The chain recombines TRBV6-5 with TRBJ2-7; D perhaps matches TRBD1 (6 bases). V gave up 0 bases and J gave up 7 bases, with 16 bases separating them. Germline CDR1 MNHEY, CDR2 SVGAGI. CDR3 length: 15 amino acids. Here the CDR3 DNA reads TGTGCCAGCAGTTACTCAGGACAGCTCCCTTTGGAGCAGTACTTC. Protein: CASSYSGQLPLEQYF.

For this clone: Different DNA sequences within this sample yield the same CDR3. CDR3 bases: TGCGCCAGCAGCCCGGGACAGGGATCCTACGAGCAGTACTTC. Its protein is CASSPGQGSYEQYF. This sequence joins TRBV4-3 and TRBJ2-7; 9 bases fit TRBD1. CDR1 and CDR2 (germline): LGHNA, YSLEER. The CDR3 totals 14 residues. V dropped 4 bases and J dropped 1; count of bases not matched to a gene: 2.

The V call is TRBV2, the J call TRBJ2-7, with 7 bases aligning to TRBD1. J was trimmed by 1 base and V by 7 bases; bases with no gene match: 4. The CDR3 runs to 13 residues. The V gene's germline CDR1 is SNHLY and CDR2 FYNNEI. CDR3 region: CASMGDSSYEQYF. CDR3 bases: TGTGCCAGCATGGGGGACAGTTCCTACGAGCAGTACTTC. Full variable domain (missing parts from reference TRBV2 and TRBJ2-7): EPEVTQTPSHQVTQMGQEVILRCVPISNHLYFYWYRQILGQKVEFLVSFYNNEISEKSEIFDDQFSVERPDGSNFTLKIRSTKLEDSAMYFCASMGDSSYEQYFGPGTRLTVT.

This clone was seen just once. The CDR3 region has the DNA TGTGCCAGCAGCTTATTCGCGGACAGTGAGCAGTTCTTC. Translation: CASSLFADSEQFF. This chain links TRBV11-2 with TRBJ2-1; TRBD1 is a possible D gene (6 bases). The ends were cut back, 2 bases at V and 9 bases at J, with 11 bases in the middle. The germline gives CDR1 SGHAT, CDR2 FQNNGV. This CDR3 is built from 13 residues.

The rearrangement links TRBV5-3 to TRBJ1-5; D not resolved. TRBV5-3 is reported as an ORF; its role is uncertain. This CDR3 spans 15 amino acids. V lost 1 base to trimming and J lost 0 bases, with 8 bases between them. In DNA form, the CDR3 reads TGTGCCAGAAGCTTGTCTGTAGATAGCAATCAGCCCCAGCATTTT. Protein product: CARSLSVDSNQPQHF.

CDR3 coding DNA: TGTGCCAGCAGCTTGTCCAGGACTGAAGCTTTCTTT. It encodes CASSLSRTEAFF. The genes are TRBV5-8 and TRBJ1-1; no firm D call. Germline-derived CDR1 and CDR2 are SGHTS and YDEGEE. The CDR3 covers 12 residues. V was clipped by 1 base and J by 5 bases, with 6 bases between them. The whole variable domain, remainder taken from reference TRBV5-8 and TRBJ1-1, is EAGVTQSPTHLIKTRGQQATLRCSPISGHTSVYWYQQALGLGLQFLLWYDEGEERNRGNFPPRFSGRQFPNYSSELNVNALELEDSALYLCASSLSRTEAFFGQGTRLTVV.

The gene calls are TRBV19 and TRBJ2-3; possibly TRBD1 for D (6 bases). Germline assignment: CDR1 LNHDA and CDR2 SQIVND (reference sequence). Trimming pared 3 bases from V and 0 bases from J, leaving 16 bases between. The CDR3 has 17 amino acids. The CDR3 nucleotides are TGTGCCAGTAGTATGGTCCCGACAGGAACTAGCACAGATACGCAGTATTTT. Residues: CASSMVPTGTSTDTQYF.

The genes are TRBV7-3 and TRBJ2-1; 9 nucleotides match TRBD1. The germline V gene has CDR1 SGHTA and CDR2 FQGTGA. V trimming: 2 bases; J trimming: 8 bases; junction bases outside the gene matches: 4. The CDR3 is made up of 14 amino acids. DNA of the CDR3: TGTGCCAGCAGCTTAGGGGGACAGGGTTATGAGCAGTTCTTC. It codes for CASSLGGQGYEQFF. Full variable domain (remainder filled in from reference TRBV7-3 and TRBJ2-1): GAGVSQTPSNKVTEKGKYVELRCDPISGHTALYWYRQSLGQGPEFLIYFQGTGAADDSGLPNDRFFAVRPEGSVSTLKIQRTERGDSAVYLCASSLGGQGYEQFFGPGTRLTVL.

This clone was seen more than once but under ten times. The V and J genes are TRBV30 and TRBJ2-3; the D gene is possibly TRBD1 (6 bases). The CDR3 sequence is 18 residues long. V was pared by 4 bases and J by 0 bases, with 23 bases between. Per germline, CDR1 GTSNPN and CDR2 SVGIG (reference sequence). Here the CDR3 reads CAWTKGQLALSSTDTQYF. The CDR3 region has the DNA TGTGCCTGGACCAAAGGACAGTTAGCCCTTTCTAGCACAGATACGCAGTATTTT. Full variable domain (missing parts from reference TRBV30 and TRBJ2-3): SQTIHQWPATLVQPVGSPLSLECTVEGTSNPNLYWYRQAAGRGLQLLFYSVGIGQISSEVPQNLSASRPQDRQFILSSKKLLLSDSGFYLCAWTKGQLALSSTDTQYFGPGTRLTVL.

The rearrangement links TRBV5-1 to TRBJ1-1, with 9 nucleotides matching TRBD1. CDR3 size: 14 residues. Trimming removed 6 bases from V and 7 bases from J; junction bases left unmatched: 10. Germline CDR1 reads SGHRS; CDR2 reads YFSETQ. The CDR3 DNA is TGCGCCAGCAACCAGGACAGGGGAGGAGATGAAGCTTTCTTT. Amino acids: CASNQDRGGDEAFF.

The chain employs TRBV30 and TRBJ2-1, with TRBD2 matching 16 bases. Germline trimming cut 1 base from V and 7 bases from J; bases unmatched to any gene: 4. The CDR3 runs 16 residues. The germline V gene encodes CDR1 GTSNPN and CDR2 SVGIG (reference sequence). The DNA for the CDR3 is TGTGCCTGGAGTGCTGGGACTAGCGGGAGGGTAAATGAGCAGTTCTTC. Residues: CAWSAGTSGRVNEQFF.

The chain is built from TRBV11-2 and TRBJ1-1, with D perhaps matching TRBD1 (6 bases). The germline CDR1 and CDR2 sequences are SGHAT and FQNNGV. The CDR3 covers 16 residues. The V end lost 4 bases, the J end lost 5 bases, and 20 bases lay between the germline ends. CDR3 DNA: TGTGCCAGCAGCTCAGGGGACATCGGGGGGTATACTGAAGCTTTCTTT. Its translation is CASSSGDIGGYTEAFF.

The gene calls are TRBV28 and TRBJ2-3; D is undetermined. Germline loops: CDR1 MDHEN, CDR2 SYDVKM. Trimming cost V 6 bases and J 4 bases, with 11 bases left between them. The CDR3 extends over 13 amino acids. As DNA, the CDR3 is TGTGCCAGCAGCGTAAATTCCGCAGATACGCAGTATTTT. Amino acid sequence: CASSVNSADTQYF.

V gene TRBV7-2 combines with J gene TRBJ2-7; D perhaps matches TRBD2 (6 bases). Trimming removed 1 base at V and 4 bases at J, with 11 bases between. The length of the CDR3 is 14 residues. Germline CDR1 SGHTA, CDR2 FQGNSA. The CDR3 loop reads CASSLVPGEYEQYF. The DNA for the CDR3 is TGTGCCAGCAGCTTAGTGCCGGGGGAGTACGAGCAGTACTTC.

This clone was seen a single time. V gene TRBV15 combines with J gene TRBJ2-5, with D possibly TRBD1 on 6 matching bases. Trimming removed 1 base from V and 1 base from J, with 13 bases in between. The CDR3 extends over 16 amino acids. Germline V lookup: CDR1 LNHNV, CDR2 YYDKDF (reference sequence). For the CDR3, the DNA is TGTGCCACCAGCAGAGGAGCAGGGGTTGGCCAAGAGACCCAGTACTTC. Protein sequence: CATSRGAGVGQETQYF.

The rearrangement joins TRBV6-1 to TRBJ1-1, with D tentatively TRBD1 (5 bases). Germline V gene data show CDR1 as MNHNS and CDR2 as SASEGT. The CDR3 has 16 residues. V was pared by 3 bases and J by 0 bases, with 14 bases between. CDR3 in DNA: TGTGCCAGCAGTGACCCCCCAGACAGTTTGAACACTGAAGCTTTCTTT. Its translation: CASSDPPDSLNTEAFF.

V and J are TRBV27 and TRBJ2-7, with TRBD1 matching 7 bases. The trim removed 6 bases at V and 1 base at J, leaving 3 bases unmatched. This CDR3 contains 13 residues. Per germline, CDR1 MNHEY and CDR2 SMNVEV (reference sequence). The DNA of the CDR3 is TGTGCCAGCAGGGGGACAGTTTCCTACGAGCAGTACTTC. This codes for CASRGTVSYEQYF.

This sequence joins TRBV3-1 (or the pseudogene TRBV3-2) and TRBJ2-1; 8 bases match TRBD2. The CDR3 runs to 14 residues. The V segment lost 3 bases and the J segment 4 bases; nucleotides outside the gene matches: 2. The germline CDR1 and CDR2 sequences are LGHDT and YNNKEL (reference sequence). The CDR3 loop is CASSHAGGYNEQFF. CDR3 DNA: TGTGCCAGCAGCCATGCGGGGGGTTACAATGAGCAGTTCTTC.

The V and J genes are TRBV28 and TRBJ1-1; D is unclear. The CDR3 is 12 amino acids. The V gene's germline CDR1 is MDHEN and CDR2 SYDVKM. V lost 6 bases, J lost 3 bases, and 8 bases lay in between. The CDR3 loop reads CASRIRDTEAFF. The CDR3 DNA follows: TGTGCCAGCAGGATCCGGGACACTGAAGCTTTCTTT.

The chain is built from TRBV3-1 (or the pseudogene TRBV3-2) and TRBJ1-2; TRBD1 matches at 11 bases. The CDR3 covers 14 residues. V dropped 1 base and J dropped 7; count of bases not matched to a gene: 2. The germline CDR1 and CDR2 sequences are LGHDT and YNNKEL (reference sequence). CDR3 coding DNA: TGTGCCAGCAGCCAAGGGGACAGGGGGACTGGCTACACCTTC. Translation gives CASSQGDRGTGYTF.

This clone was observed a few times. V gene TRBV6-2 or TRBV6-3 combines with J gene TRBJ1-6, with D tentatively TRBD1 (6 bases). CDR3 length: 22 residues. V was pared by 6 bases and J by 2 bases, with 32 bases between. Per germline, CDR1 MNHEY and CDR2 SVGEGT. The CDR3 reads CASSPLLVRQNRVMAYNSPLHF. In nucleotides, the CDR3 is TGTGCCAGCAGCCCCCTTTTGGTTCGGCAGAACAGGGTAATGGCCTATAATTCACCCCTCCACTTT.

In its sample, this clone was seen once. The chain has TRBV7-9 and TRBJ2-7, with D possibly matching TRBD1 (5 bases). CDR1 is SEHNR, CDR2 FQNEAQ, per germline (reference sequence). The CDR3 consists of 14 residues. Trimming shortened V by 0 bases and J by 2 bases, and 8 bases separated the two germline ends. The CDR3 reads CASSLARVPYEQYF. CDR3 in DNA: TGTGCCAGCAGCTTAGCCAGGGTGCCCTACGAGCAGTACTTC.

This clone has just a few counts. The V and J genes are TRBV5-1 and TRBJ2-7, with D perhaps TRBD2 (6 bases). This CDR3 has 12 amino acids. Germline CDR1 and CDR2: SGHRS and YFSETQ. The V gene lost 3 bases and the J gene lost 4 bases, with 8 bases spanning the gap. CDR3 protein: CASSSGEYEQYF. The CDR3 nucleotides read TGCGCCAGCAGCTCGGGGGAGTACGAGCAGTACTTC.

Comment on this clone: Relative to the germline gene, one junction end is altered; a read error may explain this. The chain uses TRBV12-3 or TRBV12-4 and TRBJ1-2; D remains ambiguous. The CDR3 has 11 amino acids. CDR3 region: CASSHREGLAF. CDR3 coding DNA: TGTGCCAGCAGTCACCGGGAAGGGTTGGCCTTC.

The chain links TRBV27 to TRBJ1-2; unclear D gene. The CDR3 extends over 16 amino acids. V was clipped by 6 bases and J by 3 bases, with 20 bases between them. CDR1 MNHEY and CDR2 SMNVEV come from the germline V gene (reference sequence). In DNA form, the CDR3 reads TGTGCCAGCAGCCCCTCCCACCTGGTCGCGGACTATGGCTACACCTTC. It translates to CASSPSHLVADYGYTF.

This clone was counted once. This chain uses TRBV6-5 with TRBJ1-5; TRBD1 might be the D (6 bases). Per germline, CDR1 MNHEY and CDR2 SVGAGI. Between the trimmed V and J ends, which lost 4 bases and 4 bases, there was a span of 14 bases. The CDR3 sequence is 15 residues long. CDR3 in DNA: TGTGCCAGCAGTTCTGGGGGCTTCGGAAATCAGCCCCAGCATTTT. Translation gives CASSSGGFGNQPQHF.

V usage is TRBV6-2 or TRBV6-3 and J usage is TRBJ2-3; 12 positions agree with TRBD2. Germline lookup yields CDR1 MNHEY and CDR2 SVGEGT. The CDR3 spans 17 residues. Trimming removed 6 bases from V and 1 base from J; junction bases left unmatched: 8. CDR3 coding DNA: TGTGCCAGCAGCAGGCTAGCGGGGGGGCCGGGCACAGATACGCAGTATTTT. This encodes CASSRLAGGPGTDTQYF.

The chain recombines TRBV5-1 with TRBJ2-5; D is possibly TRBD2 (6 bases). The germline V gene encodes CDR1 SGHRS and CDR2 YFSETQ. V was pared by 2 bases and J by 5 bases, with 13 bases between. The CDR3 sequence is 14 residues long. The CDR3 region is CASSFRGFEETQYF. The CDR3 bases are TGCGCCAGCAGCTTCCGGGGGTTCGAGGAGACCCAGTACTTC.